A few counts support the clone carrying this T cell receptor (beta chain). Its specificity is not known. As to time point: newly diagnosed GD, antithyroid drugs for less than 3 months. PBMC RNA was the source of the TCR library. This sample was taken from a study of regulatory T cells in long-lasting Graves disease. Study-wide points: Compared with new cases, persistent Graves' patients showed reduced TCR diversity. Thyroid tissue went unexamined; only peripheral blood was analyzed.

The CDR3 consists of 14 residues. Trimming cost V 5 bases and J 5 bases; bases outside gene matches: 7. Germline CDR1 and CDR2: LNHDA and SQIVND (reference sequence). Construction of the TCR beta libraries employed iRepertoire HTBI primers in conjunction with Arm-PCR of CDR3 regions. Each CDR3 protein is one row after TCRdb ran MiXCR on the multiplex PCR reads. The table has under 700,000 distinct CDR3 sequences, about 16% seen once; the top ten hold about 25%. These same data were also listed under a study on T cells in Graves' hyperthyroidism and ophthalmopathy. From that study: The HTBI primer set served for first-round RT-PCR of the TCR CDR3.

The source was peripheral blood mononuclear cells (PBMCs), collected at new diagnosis, from a patient treated with antithyroid drugs. V and J are TRBV19 and TRBJ2-3, with TRBD1 identical over 7 bases. The sequence came from a woman in her forties or fifties with Graves disease. In nucleotides, the CDR3 is TGTGCCAGTAGTCCACAGGGGTCGCGAGATACGCAGTATTTT. Encoded protein: CASSPQGSRDTQYF.